The 4 T cell receptor beta chains below all came from one sample that was sequenced in a study of T cell repertoires in cytomegalovirus infection. TCRdb called the reads again in MiXCR, with one record for every CDR3 protein. This table holds approximately 270,000 distinct CDR3 sequences, 22% found once. These receptors have no identified antigens. This specimen was cultured PBMCs, taken from culture after CMV antigen stimulation. All receptors come from a human donor in good health (CMV status not recorded). Some clones in this sample may be carry-over from other donors' samples.

This clonotype appeared a few times. The J gene is TRBJ1-1, the V gene TRBV7-2; D unresolved. Deletions cut 6 bases from V and 0 bases from J, with 11 bases between. The length of the CDR3 is 14 residues. Germline lookup yields CDR1 SGHTA and CDR2 FQGNSA. The CDR3 sequence: CASSRVGMNTEAFF. The CDR3 DNA reads as TGTGCCAGCAGTAGGGTAGGAATGAACACTGAAGCTTTCTTT.

The chain combines TRBV11-3 with TRBJ2-1; the D gene is possibly TRBD2 (5 bases). Per the germline V gene, CDR1 is SGHNT and CDR2 is YENEEA. This CDR3 has 14 residues. V dropped 3 bases and J dropped 6 bases, with 12 bases sitting between them. The DNA for the CDR3 is TGTGCCAGCAGCTTCGGCCCTAGCACCAATGAGCAGTTCTTC. This encodes CASSFGPSTNEQFF.

The J gene is TRBJ2-1, the V gene TRBV7-9; weak D call: TRBD1 (5 bases). CDR1 and CDR2 (germline): SEHNR, FQNEAQ (reference sequence). Trimming pared 1 base from V and 5 bases from J, leaving 18 bases between. This CDR3 is 17 amino acids long. The chain's CDR3 is CASSLGSTGGMNNEQFF. The CDR3 bases are TGTGCCAGCAGCTTAGGGTCCACAGGCGGAATGAACAATGAGCAGTTCTTC.

This clonotype was recorded at least ten times. The rearrangement links TRBV12-3 or TRBV12-4 to TRBJ2-7, with 9 positions matching TRBD2. The CDR3 spans 16 residues. J lost 8 bases, V lost 6 bases, and 17 bases had no gene match. The CDR3 DNA follows: TGTGCCAGCAGCCCCCCCGTAGGTAGCGGGAGTCGGCAGCAGTACTTC. It encodes CASSPPVGSGSRQQYF.